A single T cell receptor (beta chain) is shown here with its context. Its antigen is unidentified. Looked up from germline, CDR1 is MDHEN and CDR2 is SYDVKM. The CDR3 has 15 amino acids. The ends lost 5 bases at V and 6 bases at J; junction bases unmatched: 12. The data belong to a study of shared clonotypes between healthy human individuals. Study-wide background: The study drew on two women and a few men aged 18 to 49 as donors. Overall study findings and caveats: Clonotype sharing across four donors was observed for around 4.8% of naive CD4 clonotypes.

Repertoires were generated with immunoSEQ multiplex PCR, while TCRdb's copy carries only in-frame clones and drops some. This table has around 720,000 clones, 55% to 85% appearing once. The sequencing sample was made of memory CD4+ T cells sorted from blood. Stated subset: CD45RA-negative fraction. This rearrangement joins TRBV28 to TRBJ2-5; 7 bases align to TRBD1. The TCR was taken from a woman aged 25 to 39 in good health. CDR3 nucleotides: TGTGCCAGCAGTCCAATTACCGACAGGGCGAAGACCCAGTACTTC. It yields the protein CASSPITDRAKTQYF.